This T cell receptor (beta chain) appears in the sequencing data of a study of beta chain features in type 1 diabetes. In this sample, this clone turned up a few times. Germline lookup yields CDR1 MDHEN and CDR2 SYDVKM. Deletions cut 3 bases from V and 0 bases from J, with 15 bases between. The CDR3 covers 17 residues. Investigators reverse transcribed all isolated RNA, so they sequenced expressed TCRB transcripts. Sequenced by immunoSEQ multiplex PCR; TCRdb stores in-frame clones only, minus some. The sample holds 600,000 to 650,000 clones, less than 20% seen once. This chain uses TRBV28 with TRBJ1-5; D gene uncertain. This TCR was recovered from a man younger than 35 in good health. Sequenced input: naive CD4+ T cells from blood. In DNA form, the CDR3 reads TGTGCCAGCAGTTTGCCCACCCCACAGTATAGCAATCAGCCCCAGCATTTT. This translates into CASSLPTPQYSNQPQHF.